This TCR beta chain was identified during a study of blood T cell repertoires in COVID-19 (dated by TCRdb to 2020 to 2021). A note on the overall study: Samples covering the acute and convalescent phases of COVID-19 were provided by collaborators in the United States, Italy and Spain. The dataset comprised deeply sampled blood TCRbeta repertoires from subjects exposed to, actively infected with, or recovered from COVID-19. Samples came from the ongoing ImmuneRACE study (first 160 participants) plus 1,254 subjects from 6 global collaborators. The material from the prospective study consisted of cDNA or gDNA derived from T cells, B-cell-depleted T cells, or PBMCs. The repertoires were made available in a free public database intended to serve as a resource for research on the immune response to SARS-CoV-2. Where available, HLA class I and class II types were obtained from metadata supplied by the sample provider rather than from assay-based typing. Sample metadata almost always included a de-identified subject ID, COVID-19 status, age in years and sex.

Collaborating institutions collected whole blood in K2EDTA tubes following their own protocols. Collaborator samples were shipped for TCRbeta analysis as frozen whole blood, isolated PBMCs, or DNA extracted from either sample type. What the authors observed across the whole study: The quantity of clinical and demographic metadata differed by source and by participant and was supplied without curation.

TCRbeta CDR3 regions were amplified from genomic DNA by means of the immunoSEQ Assay, a bias-controlled multiplex PCR. Per the source publication's procedure: Within the assay, amplification of reference gene primers was used to estimate how many nucleated cells each sample contained. To quantify the absolute abundance of each unique TCRbeta CDR3 rearrangement, sequence reads were collapsed and filtered. Productive Simpson clonality was computed per sample as the square root of Simpson's diversity index over productive rearrangements. In TCRdb, the immuneACCESS table is reduced to in-frame sequences with V and J assigned. These tables do not hold every clone; where another copy was compared, an unresolved V gene accounts for under half, and the others remain unexplained. For V, J and clone size, that table is used; D and trimming come from the DNA. In all, the sample holds roughly 330,000 clones, and 86% of those were seen once. The ten biggest clones cover 1.5% to 2% of the sample.

For this clone: Which antigen it targets is not known. Per-nucleotide qualities are absent, and no much larger clonotype sits a single base away.

At the junction V is shortened by 3 bases and J by 5 bases, with 13 bases in between. The germline V gene provides CDR1 MNHEY and CDR2 SVGEGT. The CDR3 goes from the cysteine to the phenylalanine over 15 residues. Left in the record is the CDR3 DNA by itself, 45 bases read in frame from the first base. The V gene is TRBV6-2 or TRBV6-3 and the J gene is TRBJ1-4; no D gene is confidently identified. The sequence was obtained from a woman between 50 and 59 years old with acute or convalescent COVID-19. The sequencing input was peripheral blood. CDR3 region: CASSYRTERNEKLFF. The nucleotide sequence is TGTGCCAGCAGTTATCGTACGGAGCGGAATGAAAAACTGTTTTTT.